A single sample is the source of the 3 T cell receptor beta chains below, sequenced in a study of CD8+CD57+ T cells in acquired aplastic anemia. The template used for profiling TCR beta VDJ and CDR3 was genomic DNA. TCRdb redid the calling of the reads with MiXCR, one entry per CDR3 protein. The sample consists of 250,000 or so distinct CDR3 sequences, 45% to 50% of them appearing once. Before being chosen for sequencing, patients had shown CD8+CD57+ cell expansion by flow cytometry. Sequencing was performed on sorted CD4+, CD8+, or CD8+CD57+ T cells (not recorded which) from PBMCs. The source is a human donor with aplastic anemia.

The sample holds many counts of this clonotype. This chain joins TRBV5-6 and TRBJ2-7; D is possibly TRBD2 (5 bases). The CDR3 sequence is 15 residues long. Germline assignment: CDR1 SGHDT and CDR2 YYEEEE. V lost 4 bases to trimming and J lost 6 bases, with 20 bases between them. The CDR3 loop reads CASSTVQWGSGEQYF. As DNA, the CDR3 is TGTGCCAGCAGCACCGTCCAGTGGGGAAGCGGCGAGCAGTACTTC.

This chain uses TRBV7-9 with TRBJ1-2, with D hard to call. Germline V gives CDR1 SEHNR, CDR2 FQNEAQ (reference sequence). The CDR3 covers 14 residues. V dropped 5 bases and J dropped 4 bases, with 14 bases sitting between them. The CDR3 is CASSHDGDSYGYTF. Written as DNA, the CDR3 is TGTGCCAGCAGCCACGACGGGGATAGCTATGGCTACACCTTC.

About this clonotype: Because it lacks the conserved phenylalanine or tryptophan at the end, this CDR3 is likely a read error. This sequence joins TRBV15 and TRBJ1-5, with TRBD1 identical over 7 bases. From germline, CDR1 is LNHNV and CDR2 YYDKDF (reference sequence). V was clipped by 5 bases and J by 2 bases; unmatched bases: 9. The CDR3 runs to 16 residues. The DNA for the CDR3 is TGTGCCACCAGCTGGGATACAGGGGAACGCAATCAGCCCCAGCATCTT. It specifies CATSWDTGERNQPQHL.